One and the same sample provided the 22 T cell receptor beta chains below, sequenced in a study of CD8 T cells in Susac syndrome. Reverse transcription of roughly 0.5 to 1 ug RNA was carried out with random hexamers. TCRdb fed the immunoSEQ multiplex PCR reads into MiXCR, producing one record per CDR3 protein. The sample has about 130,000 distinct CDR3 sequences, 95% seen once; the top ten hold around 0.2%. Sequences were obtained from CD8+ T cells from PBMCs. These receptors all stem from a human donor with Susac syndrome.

In nucleotides, the CDR3 is TGCGCCAGCAGCCAAATCGGACAGGGCGATGACACCGGGGAGCTGTTTTTT. It is translated as CASSQIGQGDDTGELFF. The chain has TRBV4-1 and TRBJ2-2; 8 nucleotides align to TRBD1. This CDR3 has 17 amino acids. The germline CDR1 and CDR2 sequences are MGHRA and YSYEKL. Trimming removed 2 bases from V and 3 bases from J; junction bases left unmatched: 8.

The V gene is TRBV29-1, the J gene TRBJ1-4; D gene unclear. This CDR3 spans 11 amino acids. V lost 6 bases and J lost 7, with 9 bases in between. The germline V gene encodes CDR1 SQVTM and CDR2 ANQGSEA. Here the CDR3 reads CSVDWSEKLFF. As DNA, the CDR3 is TGCAGCGTCGACTGGTCTGAAAAACTGTTTTTT.

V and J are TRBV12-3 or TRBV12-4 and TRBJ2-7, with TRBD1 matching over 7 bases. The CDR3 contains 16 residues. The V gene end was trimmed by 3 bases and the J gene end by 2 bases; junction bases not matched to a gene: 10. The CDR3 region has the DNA TGTGCCAGCAGTTTTTGGATCCCGGGACAGCCCTACGAGCAGTACTTC. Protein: CASSFWIPGQPYEQYF.

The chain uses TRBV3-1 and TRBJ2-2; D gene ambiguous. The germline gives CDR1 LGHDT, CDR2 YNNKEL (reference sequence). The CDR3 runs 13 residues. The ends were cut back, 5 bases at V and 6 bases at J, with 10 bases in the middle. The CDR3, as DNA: TGTGCCAGCAGCGGGCCAAAACCCGGGGAGCTGTTTTTT. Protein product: CASSGPKPGELFF. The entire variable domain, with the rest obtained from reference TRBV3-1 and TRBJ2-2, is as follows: DTAVSQTPKYLVTQMGNDKSIKCEQNLGHDTMYWYKQDSKKFLKIMFSYNNKELIINETVPNRFSPKSPDKAHLNLHINSLELGDSAVYFCASSGPKPGELFFGEGSRLTVL.

The CDR3 coding sequence is TGTGCCAGCAGTTTATCGGTGACAGGGGACGGCTACACCTTC. It encodes CASSLSVTGDGYTF. V is TRBV27 and J is TRBJ1-2, with 8 bases fitting TRBD1. V dropped 0 bases and J dropped 8; count of bases not matched to a gene: 5. The CDR3 sequence is 14 residues long. Germline V lookup: CDR1 MNHEY, CDR2 SMNVEV (reference sequence).

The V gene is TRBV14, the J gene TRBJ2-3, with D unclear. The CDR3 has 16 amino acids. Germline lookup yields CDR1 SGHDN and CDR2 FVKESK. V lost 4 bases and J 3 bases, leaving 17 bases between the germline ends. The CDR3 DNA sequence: TGTGCCAGCAGCCCCGGCAGGCCAGGAAATACAGATACGCAGTATTTT. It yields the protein CASSPGRPGNTDTQYF. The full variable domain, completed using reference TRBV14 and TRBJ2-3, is EAGVTQFPSHSVIEKGQTVTLRCDPISGHDNLYWYRRVMGKEIKFLLHFVKESKQDESGMPNNRFLAERTGGTYSTLKVQPAELEDSGVYFCASSPGRPGNTDTQYFGPGTRLTVL.

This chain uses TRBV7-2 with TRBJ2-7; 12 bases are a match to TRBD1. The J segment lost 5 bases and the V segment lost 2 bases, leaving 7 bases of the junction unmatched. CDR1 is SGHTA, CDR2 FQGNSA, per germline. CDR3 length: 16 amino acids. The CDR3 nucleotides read TGTGCCAGCAGCTTAAACGTCCGGGACAGGGGGCACGAGCAGTACTTC. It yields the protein CASSLNVRDRGHEQYF.

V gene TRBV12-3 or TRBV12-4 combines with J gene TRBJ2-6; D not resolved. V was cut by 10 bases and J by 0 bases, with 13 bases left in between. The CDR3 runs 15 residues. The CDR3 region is CAITPRHSGANVLTF. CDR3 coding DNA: TGTGCCATCACCCCCCGGCACTCTGGGGCCAACGTCCTGACTTTC.

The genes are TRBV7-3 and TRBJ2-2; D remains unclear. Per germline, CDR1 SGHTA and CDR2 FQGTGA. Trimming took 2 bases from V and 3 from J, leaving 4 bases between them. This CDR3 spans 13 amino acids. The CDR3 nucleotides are TGTGCCAGCAGCTTAGAGTACACCGGGGAGCTGTTTTTT. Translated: CASSLEYTGELFF.

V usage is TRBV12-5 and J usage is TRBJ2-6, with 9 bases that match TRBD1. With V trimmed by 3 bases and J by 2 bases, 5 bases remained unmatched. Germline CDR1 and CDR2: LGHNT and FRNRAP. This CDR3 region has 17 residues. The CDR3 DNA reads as TGTGCTAGTGGTTTCACCACAGGGGGCGCTGGGGCCAACGTCCTGACTTTC. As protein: CASGFTTGGAGANVLTF.

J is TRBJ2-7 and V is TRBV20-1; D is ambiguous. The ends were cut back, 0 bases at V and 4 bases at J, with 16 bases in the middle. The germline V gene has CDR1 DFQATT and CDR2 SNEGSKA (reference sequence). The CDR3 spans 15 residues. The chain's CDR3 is CSARDLGGSTYEQYF. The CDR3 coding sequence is TGCAGTGCTAGAGATCTGGGCGGATCTACTTACGAGCAGTACTTC.

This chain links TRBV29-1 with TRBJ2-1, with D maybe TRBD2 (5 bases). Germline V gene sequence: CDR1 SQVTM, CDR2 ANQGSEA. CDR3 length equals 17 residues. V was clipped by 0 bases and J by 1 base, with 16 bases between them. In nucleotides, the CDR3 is TGCAGCGTTGAAGATCCGGTGGGCGGGCCGTCCTACAATGAGCAGTTCTTC. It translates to CSVEDPVGGPSYNEQFF.

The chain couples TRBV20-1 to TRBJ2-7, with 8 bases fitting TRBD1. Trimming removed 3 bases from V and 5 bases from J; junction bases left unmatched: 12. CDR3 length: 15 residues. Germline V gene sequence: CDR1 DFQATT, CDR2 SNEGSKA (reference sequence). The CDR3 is CSASPPDRVLDEQYF. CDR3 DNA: TGCAGTGCTAGTCCCCCGGACAGGGTACTGGACGAGCAGTACTTC.

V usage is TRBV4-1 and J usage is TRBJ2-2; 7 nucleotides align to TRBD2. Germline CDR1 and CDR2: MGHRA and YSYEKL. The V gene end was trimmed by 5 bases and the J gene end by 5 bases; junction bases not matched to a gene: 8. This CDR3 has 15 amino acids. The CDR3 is CASSGPGAGTGELFF. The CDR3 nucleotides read TGCGCCAGCAGCGGGCCGGGAGCGGGGACCGGGGAGCTGTTTTTT.

The CDR3 DNA sequence: TGTGCCAGCAGTGAACCGGGAACGACTTCCCGAAATGGCTACACCTTC. Translated, it gives CASSEPGTTSRNGYTF. This chain uses TRBV6-1 with TRBJ1-2; D gene ambiguous. V was cut by 2 bases and J by 6 bases, with 19 bases left in between. CDR3 length: 16 amino acids. Per the germline V gene, CDR1 is MNHNS and CDR2 is SASEGT.

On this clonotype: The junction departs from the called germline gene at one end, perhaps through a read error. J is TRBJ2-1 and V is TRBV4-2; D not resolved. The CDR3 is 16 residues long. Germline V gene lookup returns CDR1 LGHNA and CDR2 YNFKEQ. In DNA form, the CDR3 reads TGTGCCAGCAGCGAAGAAGAGATGCTCTCCTACAATGAGCAGTTCTTC. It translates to CASSEEEMLSYNEQFF.

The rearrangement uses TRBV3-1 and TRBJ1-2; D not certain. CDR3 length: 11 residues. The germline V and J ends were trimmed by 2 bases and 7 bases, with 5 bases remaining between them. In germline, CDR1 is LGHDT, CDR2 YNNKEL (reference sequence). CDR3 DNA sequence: TGTGCCAGCAGCCAATTGTTTGGCTACACCTTC. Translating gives CASSQLFGYTF.

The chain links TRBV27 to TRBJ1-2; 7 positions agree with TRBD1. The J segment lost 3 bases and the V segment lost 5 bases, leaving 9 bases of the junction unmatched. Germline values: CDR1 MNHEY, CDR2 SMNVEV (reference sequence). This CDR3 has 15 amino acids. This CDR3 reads CASSRADREDYGYTF. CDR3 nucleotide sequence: TGTGCCAGCAGTCGAGCAGACAGGGAGGACTATGGCTACACCTTC.

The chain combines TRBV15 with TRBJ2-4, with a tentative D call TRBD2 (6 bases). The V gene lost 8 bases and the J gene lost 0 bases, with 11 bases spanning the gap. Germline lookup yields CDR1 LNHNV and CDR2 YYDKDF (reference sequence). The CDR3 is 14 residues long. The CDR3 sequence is CATGGTLAKNIQYF. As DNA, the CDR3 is TGTGCCACCGGGGGGACGTTAGCCAAAAACATTCAGTACTTC.

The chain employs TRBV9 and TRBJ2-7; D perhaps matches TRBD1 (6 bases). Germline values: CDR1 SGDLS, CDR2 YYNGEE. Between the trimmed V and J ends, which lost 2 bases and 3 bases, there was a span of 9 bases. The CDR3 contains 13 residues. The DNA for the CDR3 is TGTGCCAGCAGCGTGGGGGCTAGCTACGAGCAGTACTTC. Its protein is CASSVGASYEQYF.

CDR3 sequence: CAISGSMADTQYF. The CDR3 coding sequence is TGTGCCATTAGCGGGAGTATGGCAGATACGCAGTATTTT. The V call is TRBV27, the J call TRBJ2-3, with 9 nucleotides matching TRBD2. CDR1 is MNHEY and CDR2 is SMNVEV in the germline V gene (reference sequence). CDR3 length: 13 residues. The junction had 6 bases not matched to a gene; V was cut back by 10 bases and J by 4 bases.

The CDR3 loop reads CSVVRDRGRAYGYTF. The CDR3 nucleotides read TGCAGCGTTGTGCGGGACAGGGGGCGTGCTTATGGCTACACCTTC. V is TRBV29-1 and J is TRBJ1-2; 12 nucleotides match TRBD1. This CDR3 has 15 amino acids. CDR1 and CDR2 from the germline V gene are SQVTM and ANQGSEA. V shed 4 bases, J shed 5 bases, and the junction held 8 bases outside the gene matches.